What follows are 16 T cell receptor beta chains derived from one specimen sequenced in a study of untreated major depressive disorder. The protocol was immunoSEQ multiplex PCR, while the TCRdb copy is restricted to in-frame clones and leaves out a portion. The sample yields approximately 21,000 clones, about 90% seen once. The source material was CD4+ T cells from PBMCs. The receptor source for this set is a middle-aged woman in good health.

The rearrangement joins TRBV6-1 to TRBJ2-5, with D possibly being TRBD1 (6 bases). This CDR3 has 14 amino acids. V lost 8 bases to trimming and J lost 4 bases, with 17 bases between them. CDR1 and CDR2 (germline): MNHNS, SASEGT. The CDR3 sequence is CASGHRDIAETQYF. The CDR3 nucleotides read TGTGCCAGCGGGCACCGGGACATCGCAGAGACCCAGTACTTC.

CDR3 sequence (DNA): TGTGCCAGCAGCTTACCGACGACAGGGGGCTCCTACAATGAGCAGTTCTTC. Translating gives CASSLPTTGGSYNEQFF. The rearrangement links TRBV7-2 to TRBJ2-1; 9 nucleotides match TRBD1. J was trimmed by 0 bases and V by 2 bases; bases with no gene match: 5. The CDR3 extends over 17 amino acids. Germline CDR1 and CDR2: SGHTA and FQGNSA.

The chain links TRBV4-2 to TRBJ2-3; 8 nucleotides line up with TRBD1. The CDR3 sequence is 15 residues long. Per germline, CDR1 LGHNA and CDR2 YNFKEQ. The V gene end was trimmed by 3 bases and the J gene end by 6 bases; junction bases not matched to a gene: 8. The CDR3 bases are TGTGCCAGCAGCCAGGGACAGGCTAACTCGGATACGCAGTATTTT. Translating it yields CASSQGQANSDTQYF.

CDR3 sequence: CASRTGTGGNTEAFF. The CDR3 DNA sequence: TGTGCCAGCAGAACTGGGACAGGAGGGAACACTGAAGCTTTCTTT. The rearrangement links TRBV6-6 to TRBJ1-1; 8 bases line up with TRBD1. Trimming cost V 6 bases and J 1 base; bases outside gene matches: 7. Per the germline V gene, CDR1 is MNHNY and CDR2 is SVGAGI (reference sequence). The CDR3 consists of 15 residues.

This clone was observed once. CDR3 sequence: CASSPLGQGSYEQYF. The CDR3 nucleotides are TGTGCCAGCTCACCCCTCGGACAGGGTTCCTACGAGCAGTACTTC. The V and J genes are TRBV18 and TRBJ2-7; TRBD1 matches at 8 bases. CDR3 length: 15 amino acids. Germline loops: CDR1 KGHSH, CDR2 LQKENI. The ends lost 3 bases at V and 1 base at J; junction bases unmatched: 5.

The chain is built from TRBV7-2 and TRBJ2-4, with D perhaps TRBD2 (6 bases). V was shortened by 2 bases and J by 5 bases, with 10 bases between the two germline ends. The CDR3 is 14 amino acids. Per germline, CDR1 SGHTA and CDR2 FQGNSA. The CDR3 bases are TGTGCCAGCAGCTTACGGCGGGGAGAAAACATTCAGTACTTC. It codes for CASSLRRGENIQYF.

The chain joins TRBV6-6 to TRBJ2-1, with D perhaps assigned TRBD1 or TRBD2 (5 bases each). Germline V gives CDR1 MNHNY, CDR2 SVGAGI (reference sequence). This CDR3 is 11 amino acids long. Trimming pared 2 bases from V and 10 bases from J, leaving 6 bases between. CDR3 DNA: TGTGCCAGCAGTTACCGGGACGAGCAGTTCTTC. It specifies CASSYRDEQFF.

The chain employs TRBV28 and TRBJ1-2; 7 bases match TRBD1. The CDR3 runs to 14 residues. Germline loops: CDR1 MDHEN, CDR2 SYDVKM. J lost 6 bases, V lost 7 bases, and 11 bases had no gene match. The CDR3 DNA sequence: TGTGCCAGCACCCTGACAGGGCGTAAGAATGGCTACACCTTC. It encodes CASTLTGRKNGYTF.

This clone showed up just once. V and J are TRBV21-1 and TRBJ2-3. TRBV21-1 is a pseudogene. This CDR3 spans 19 amino acids. CDR3 nucleotide sequence: TGTGCCAGCAGCAGCTCGGGGGAGGGGGCGTACGATAGCACAGATACGCAGTATTTT. Translation: CASSSSGEGAYDSTDTQYF.

This rearrangement joins TRBV7-9 to TRBJ2-5; D gene ambiguous. CDR1 is SEHNR and CDR2 is FQNEAQ in the germline V gene (reference sequence). Trimming took 5 bases from V and 0 from J, leaving 10 bases between them. The CDR3 has 14 residues. In DNA form, the CDR3 reads TGTGCCAGCAGCGCCGGTCTGTACCAAGAGACCCAGTACTTC. As protein: CASSAGLYQETQYF.

CDR3 protein: CASSDSANEKLFF. The CDR3 DNA follows: TGTGCCAGTAGCGACAGTGCTAATGAAAAACTGTTTTTT. This chain links TRBV19 with TRBJ1-4; tentatively, D is TRBD1 (5 bases). This CDR3 comprises 13 residues. Trimming took off 6 bases at V and 3 bases at J, with 8 bases between the two ends. Germline loops: CDR1 LNHDA, CDR2 SQIVND (reference sequence).

The CDR3 DNA sequence: TGCGCCAGCAGTGGACAGGGAGAGACCCAGTACTTC. Residues: CASSGQGETQYF. J is TRBJ2-5 and V is TRBV10-1; TRBD1 matches at 7 bases. J gave up 4 bases and V 4 bases, and 0 bases lay outside the gene matches. The CDR3 extends over 12 amino acids. The germline V gene has CDR1 WNHNN and CDR2 SYGVQD (reference sequence).

The chain carries TRBV5-1 and TRBJ2-4; D assignment may be TRBD1 or TRBD2 (5 bases each). V was shortened by 4 bases and J by 2 bases, with 16 bases between the two germline ends. Germline loops: CDR1 SGHRS, CDR2 YFSETQ. The CDR3 has 16 amino acids. The CDR3 spells CASSEGPRGTKNIQYF. Here the CDR3 DNA reads TGCGCCAGCAGCGAGGGACCCCGGGGCACCAAAAACATTCAGTACTTC.

The chain is built from TRBV6-1 and TRBJ1-6; D call uncertain. The CDR3 consists of 14 residues. Germline V lookup: CDR1 MNHNS, CDR2 SASEGT. V was pared by 3 bases and J by 7 bases, with 10 bases between. Here the CDR3 reads CASSEVTVNSPLHF. CDR3 bases: TGTGCCAGCAGTGAGGTTACTGTAAATTCACCCCTCCACTTT.

The chain employs TRBV28 and TRBJ1-1; D gene unclear. CDR3 length: 13 amino acids. CDR1 and CDR2 from the germline V gene are MDHEN and SYDVKM. The V gene lost 8 bases and the J gene lost 1 base, with 11 bases spanning the gap. CDR3 residues: CASYDQQNTEAFF. CDR3 bases: TGTGCCAGCTACGACCAACAGAACACTGAAGCTTTCTTT.

The rearrangement links TRBV7-9 to TRBJ2-2, with a weak D call TRBD1 (5 bases). Germline V gene sequence: CDR1 SEHNR, CDR2 FQNEAQ (reference sequence). The CDR3 consists of 14 residues. With 8 bases removed from V and 7 bases from J, the gap between germline ends came to 17 bases. The CDR3 sequence: CASVGRPGRGELFF. The CDR3 DNA follows: TGTGCCAGCGTGGGGCGCCCTGGACGCGGGGAGCTGTTTTTT.